This T cell receptor (beta chain) was captured by sequencing in a study of regulatory T cells in long-lasting Graves disease. Study results and limitations: Preferential use of TRBV28, TRBJ1-2 and TRBJ2-5 was seen in persistent disease.

Arm-PCR of CDR3 regions and iRepertoire HTBI primers were used to build TCR beta libraries. TCRdb re-called the multiplex PCR reads through MiXCR, storing one row per CDR3 protein. The table has fewer than 400,000 distinct CDR3 sequences, 15% to 20% seen once. Comments on this clonotype: Its antigen is unidentified.

Time point indicated: newly diagnosed GD, antithyroid drugs for less than 3 months. Extracted RNA from PBMCs served as the source of the TCR library. The CDR3 has 12 amino acids. Germline-derived CDR1 and CDR2 are DFQATT and SNEGSKA (reference sequence). V gave up 4 bases and J gave up 3 bases; unmatched junction bases: 3. V and J are TRBV20-1 and TRBJ2-7; 7 nucleotides align to TRBD1. Here the sequenced sample was peripheral blood mononuclear cells (PBMCs), taken at new diagnosis, from a patient treated with antithyroid drugs. This TCR derives from a female donor with Graves disease. The CDR3 DNA sequence: TGCAGTGCTACCGGGACAGACTACGAGCAGTACTTC. Translated: CSATGTDYEQYF.